This T cell receptor beta chain emerged from a study of blood T cell repertoires in COVID-19. Overall study context: Researchers got acute and convalescent COVID-19 samples from the United States, Italy and Spain.

The method was immunoSEQ multiplex PCR; TCRdb's version includes in-frame clones alone and lacks a portion of them. This sample has 250,000 to 300,000 clones, with 75% to 90% found just once. CDR1 and CDR2 from the germline V gene are MNHNY and SVGAGI (reference sequence). The germline V and J ends were trimmed by 2 bases and 8 bases, with 16 bases remaining between them. This CDR3 region has 15 residues. The chain joins TRBV6-6 to TRBJ2-1; D might be TRBD2 (7 bases). This receptor was obtained from a woman between 70 and 85 years old with acute or convalescent COVID-19. Material for sequencing was peripheral blood. Written as DNA, the CDR3 is TGTGCCAGCAGTTACGGGGGGGCCAGGTCGGATGAGCAGTTCTTC. The encoded protein is CASSYGGARSDEQFF.